This T cell receptor (beta chain) was sequenced in a study of blood T cell repertoires in COVID-19. Study-level information: The study drew acute and convalescent COVID-19 samples from the United States, Italy and Spain. T cells, B-cell-depleted T cells, or PBMCs supplied cDNA or gDNA.

Authors' methods: The assay estimated nucleated cells by amplifying reference gene primers. Measured with immunoSEQ multiplex PCR; TCRdb has only the in-frame clones, and not every one. The D gene and trimming were derived from the DNA, and the V and J assignments and clone size from that table. The sample records 40,000 or so clones, around 84% being singletons. With V trimmed by 4 bases and J by 5 bases, 15 bases remained unmatched. Per the germline V gene, CDR1 is SGHTA and CDR2 is FQGNSA. The CDR3 length is 19 residues. The TCR was taken from a human donor in a cohort sampled during active COVID-19. The chain carries TRBV7-2 and TRBJ2-5; 14 bases match TRBD2. What was sequenced was peripheral blood. CDR3 sequence: CASSSARQGRTSGGETQYF. The CDR3 coding sequence is TGTGCCAGCAGCTCCGCACGGCAGGGGCGGACTAGCGGGGGGGAGACCCAGTACTTC.